These 30 T cell receptor beta chains were sequenced from one sample in a study of regulatory T cells. Amplification used 52 TRBV primers and 13 TRBJ primers. Profiling relied on immunoSEQ multiplex PCR, and the TCRdb table lists in-frame clones only, not all of them. Of around 29,000 clones in the sample, over 90% were seen once. Their target antigens are unknown. General observations from the study: Hydrophobic residues at CDR3 positions 6 and 7 were enriched in conventional CD4+ T cells of CD3G-deficient patients.

Sample: conventional CD4+ T cells sorted from blood. These receptors came from a child younger than 10 with CD3G deficiency.

This chain connects TRBV10-3 to TRBJ2-3; TRBD1 is a possible D gene (5 bases). Trimming shortened V by 10 bases and J by 3 bases, and 17 bases separated the two germline ends. CDR3 size: 14 residues. Germline CDR1 reads ENHRY; CDR2 reads SYGVKD. The CDR3 DNA follows: TGTGCCACCGCCCCAGGGCCCTCTACAGATACGCAGTATTTT. It is translated as CATAPGPSTDTQYF.

The chain carries TRBV5-1 and TRBJ1-4, with D possibly TRBD1 on 5 matching bases. The CDR3 length is 13 residues. The germline V and J ends were trimmed by 0 bases and 7 bases, with 7 bases remaining between them. Germline values: CDR1 SGHRS, CDR2 YFSETQ. Written as DNA, the CDR3 is TGCGCCAGCAGCTTGGGCGGGGCTGAAAAACTGTTTTTT. This gives the protein CASSLGGAEKLFF.

This clone came up once. The genes are TRBV7-9 and TRBJ2-3, with TRBD1 identical over 8 bases. Germline V gene lookup returns CDR1 SEHNR and CDR2 FQNEAQ (reference sequence). V was clipped by 5 bases and J by 4 bases; unmatched bases: 2. This CDR3 contains 13 residues. CDR3 in amino acids: CASSLTGADTQYF. In DNA, the CDR3 is TGTGCCAGCAGCCTGACAGGGGCAGATACGCAGTATTTT.

The chain uses TRBV6-6 and TRBJ2-7, with D possibly being TRBD2 (6 bases). The V end lost 7 bases, the J end lost 4 bases, and 17 bases lay between the germline ends. The germline V gene encodes CDR1 MNHNY and CDR2 SVGAGI (reference sequence). The CDR3 extends over 14 amino acids. CDR3 residues: CASTPDPGRYEQYF. DNA of the CDR3: TGTGCCAGCACCCCGGACCCGGGGAGGTACGAGCAGTACTTC.

J is TRBJ2-7 and V is TRBV5-1, with 13 nucleotides matching TRBD2. This CDR3 region has 15 residues. Trimming cost V 1 base and J 5 bases; bases outside gene matches: 3. Germline V gene lookup returns CDR1 SGHRS and CDR2 YFSETQ. This CDR3 is CASSLNGLAGDEQYF. The CDR3 nucleotides are TGCGCCAGCAGCTTGAACGGACTAGCGGGAGACGAGCAGTACTTC. The complete variable domain, with remaining parts taken from reference TRBV5-1 and TRBJ2-7, reads KAGVTQTPRYLIKTRGQQVTLSCSPISGHRSVSWYQQTPGQGLQFLFEYFSETQRNKGNFPGRFSGRQFSNSRSEMNVSTLELGDSALYLCASSLNGLAGDEQYFGPGTRLTVT.

The V gene is TRBV27, the J gene TRBJ2-3; D unclear. The ends were cut back, 3 bases at V and 2 bases at J, with 6 bases in the middle. Germline assignment: CDR1 MNHEY and CDR2 SMNVEV (reference sequence). The CDR3 has 13 amino acids. Here the CDR3 DNA reads TGTGCCAGCAGTTTCCGTAACACAGATACGCAGTATTTT. Its translation: CASSFRNTDTQYF.

This clone has a single count. CDR3 DNA sequence: TGTGCCATCGGGGGGACAGGGCGCCACGAGCAGTACTTC. It encodes CAIGGTGRHEQYF. The rearrangement links TRBV10-3 to TRBJ2-7; the match to TRBD1 covers 9 bases. Per germline, CDR1 ENHRY and CDR2 SYGVKD. The J segment lost 5 bases and the V segment lost 8 bases, leaving 7 bases of the junction unmatched. The CDR3 has 13 amino acids.

This chain links TRBV7-9 with TRBJ2-1; D gene unclear. CDR1 and CDR2 (germline): SEHNR, FQNEAQ (reference sequence). The CDR3 has 14 residues. Trimming left V 1 base short and J 3 bases short, with 7 bases between. The CDR3 bases are TGTGCCAGCAGCTTAGAGGGATACTACAATGAGCAGTTCTTC. Translated: CASSLEGYYNEQFF. The whole variable domain, filled in from reference TRBV7-9 and TRBJ2-1, reads DTGVSQNPRHKITKRGQNVTFRCDPISEHNRLYWYRQTLGQGPEFLTYFQNEAQLEKSRLLSDRFSAERPKGSFSTLEIQRTEQGDSAMYLCASSLEGYYNEQFFGPGTRLTVL.

This sequence joins TRBV10-3 and TRBJ2-5, with D maybe TRBD1 (5 bases). The tail of the sequence fits TRBJ2-7 better, so the J call may be wrong. This CDR3 has 13 amino acids. Germline assignment: CDR1 ENHRY and CDR2 SYGVKD. CDR3 sequence reads: CAISAGPYYEQYF. CDR3 DNA: TGTGCCATCAGTGCAGGGCCCTACTACGAGCAGTACTTC.

CDR3 DNA: TGCGCCAGCAGCTTGGGAGCGGGAGGTCGGGAGCAGTACTTC. This codes for CASSLGAGGREQYF. This chain links TRBV5-1 with TRBJ2-7; 9 nucleotides match TRBD2. The CDR3 extends over 14 amino acids. V lost 0 bases to trimming and J lost 7 bases; unmatched junction nucleotides: 5. Germline CDR1 SGHRS, CDR2 YFSETQ.

V usage is TRBV6-1 and J usage is TRBJ2-7; weak D call: TRBD1 (7 bases). The germline V and J ends were trimmed by 3 bases and 6 bases, with 12 bases remaining between them. There are 13 residues in the CDR3. Looked up from germline, CDR1 is MNHNS and CDR2 is SASEGT. CDR3 protein: CASSEAGGLEQYF. The CDR3 bases are TGTGCCAGCAGTGAGGCAGGGGGACTCGAGCAGTACTTC.

The chain has TRBV28 and TRBJ2-2, with D perhaps matching TRBD2 (5 bases). Germline V gene lookup returns CDR1 MDHEN and CDR2 SYDVKM. The V gene lost 6 bases and the J gene lost 4 bases, with 9 bases spanning the gap. This CDR3 spans 13 amino acids. DNA for the CDR3: TGTGCCAGCAGCGTAGCGCCCACCGGGGAGCTGTTTTTT. It encodes CASSVAPTGELFF.

This sequence joins TRBV19 and TRBJ2-5; 9 bases align to TRBD2. The CDR3 spans 15 residues. Germline-derived CDR1 and CDR2 are LNHDA and SQIVND (reference sequence). J was trimmed by 4 bases and V by 4 bases; bases with no gene match: 7. The CDR3 protein is CASSSGSGRGETQYF. CDR3 bases: TGTGCCAGTAGTAGCGGTAGCGGGAGAGGAGAGACCCAGTACTTC.

The chain is built from TRBV6-1 and TRBJ2-7, with TRBD2 matching over 8 bases. This CDR3 contains 15 residues. Germline V gene sequence: CDR1 MNHNS, CDR2 SASEGT. The ends lost 8 bases at V and 4 bases at J; junction bases unmatched: 13. The CDR3 here is CASERTSGVRYEQYF. DNA for the CDR3: TGTGCCAGCGAGAGAACTAGCGGAGTTCGATACGAGCAGTACTTC.

The rearrangement joins TRBV5-1 to TRBJ2-3; 7 nucleotides agree with TRBD2. Germline trimming cut 6 bases from V and 1 base from J; bases unmatched to any gene: 8. The germline CDR1 and CDR2 sequences are SGHRS and YFSETQ. The CDR3 runs 15 residues. CDR3 nucleotides: TGCGCCAGCAAGATCCAGGGAGGGGGCACAGATACGCAGTATTTT. Amino acid sequence: CASKIQGGGTDTQYF. Variable domain in full (rest from reference TRBV5-1 and TRBJ2-3): KAGVTQTPRYLIKTRGQQVTLSCSPISGHRSVSWYQQTPGQGLQFLFEYFSETQRNKGNFPGRFSGRQFSNSRSEMNVSTLELGDSALYLCASKIQGGGTDTQYFGPGTRLTVL.

V usage is TRBV6-1 and J usage is TRBJ2-6; D is unclear. The CDR3 has 17 residues. Trimming removed 0 bases from V and 0 bases from J, with 9 bases in between. Germline V CDR1 and CDR2: MNHNS, SASEGT. The CDR3 nucleotides are TGTGCCAGCAGTGAAGCGCTTAGATCCTCTGGGGCCAACGTCCTGACTTTC. Protein sequence: CASSEALRSSGANVLTF.

V is TRBV28 and J is TRBJ1-1; no definite D call. Germline CDR1 reads MDHEN; CDR2 reads SYDVKM. V was cut by 5 bases and J by 5 bases, with 18 bases left in between. The CDR3 is made up of 15 amino acids. The CDR3 region has the DNA TGTGCCAGCAGTGTAAGTGGCCAGGAGAGGACTGAAGCTTTCTTT. This encodes CASSVSGQERTEAFF.

Comments on this clone: Other nucleotide sequences from this sample produce the same CDR3. The chain has TRBV5-1 and TRBJ2-1; possibly TRBD2 for D (5 bases). The germline V and J ends were trimmed by 1 base and 1 base, with 9 bases remaining between them. This CDR3 spans 15 amino acids. The V gene's germline CDR1 is SGHRS and CDR2 YFSETQ. CDR3 sequence reads: CASSLTSGSYNEQFF. The CDR3 bases are TGCGCCAGCAGCTTGACGTCGGGGTCCTACAATGAGCAGTTCTTC.

This chain connects TRBV7-9 to TRBJ2-2, with 11 bases lining up with TRBD2. CDR1 and CDR2 from the germline V gene are SEHNR and FQNEAQ (reference sequence). This CDR3 is 16 amino acids long. The V segment lost 4 bases and the J segment 4 bases; nucleotides outside the gene matches: 5. CDR3 sequence: CASSSGLAGRTGELFF. The CDR3 bases are TGTGCCAGCAGCTCAGGACTAGCGGGCCGCACCGGGGAGCTGTTTTTT.

The CDR3 DNA sequence: TGCGCCAGCAGCCACCCTGGGCGGGGGCGCAACGAGCAGTACTTC. Protein sequence: CASSHPGRGRNEQYF. V and J are TRBV4-1 and TRBJ2-7, with D tentatively TRBD2 (7 bases). Germline CDR1 and CDR2: MGHRA and YSYEKL. The CDR3 spans 15 residues. V gave up 3 bases and J gave up 5 bases, with 17 bases separating them.

This clone was seen just once. It is unclear where the CDR3 begins or ends on the DNA, so no DNA is shown, and the CDR3 is as TCRdb lists it. The rearrangement joins TRBV28 to TRBJ2-3; the table names TRBD1, a call not compared with the DNA. Counting both end residues, the CDR3 totals 15 amino acids. CDR1 MDHEN and CDR2 SYDVKM come from the germline V gene. The CDR3 region is CASSSSGQGIDTQYF.

The J gene is TRBJ1-2, the V gene TRBV6-1, with 9 bases identical to TRBD1. Germline V gene lookup returns CDR1 MNHNS and CDR2 SASEGT. After removal of 9 bases from V and 4 bases from J, the junction contained 6 bases not matched to a gene. The CDR3 contains 13 residues. The CDR3 bases are TGTGCCAGTAGGGGGACAGGGACCTATGGCTACACCTTC. This codes for CASRGTGTYGYTF.

This chain uses TRBV7-6 with TRBJ2-7; D is ambiguous. Trimming shortened V by 5 bases and J by 3 bases, and 17 bases separated the two germline ends. Germline CDR1 is SGHVS and CDR2 is FNYEAQ. The CDR3 sequence is 15 residues long. Written as DNA, the CDR3 is TGTGCCAGCAGCCCGCTTCCGGATGCGGTCTACGAGCAGTACTTC. This translates into CASSPLPDAVYEQYF. Filled out from reference TRBV7-6 and TRBJ2-7, the complete variable domain reads GAGVSQSPRYKVTKRGQDVALRCDPISGHVSLYWYRQALGQGPEFLTYFNYEAQQDKSGLPNDRFSAERPEGSISTLTIQRTEQRDSAMYRCASSPLPDAVYEQYFGPGTRLTVT.

This rearrangement joins TRBV7-9 to TRBJ2-1, with 11 nucleotides matching TRBD2. After removal of 2 bases from V and 13 bases from J, the junction contained 10 bases not matched to a gene. Germline CDR1 is SEHNR and CDR2 is FQNEAQ (reference sequence). The CDR3 has 15 residues. CDR3 in DNA: TGTGCCAGCAGCTTATTGGGGCTAGCGGGAGGACGTCAGTTCTTC. Translating it yields CASSLLGLAGGRQFF.

J is TRBJ1-2 and V is TRBV21-1; the table's D gene call, TRBD1, was not cross checked with the DNA. TRBV21-1 counts as a pseudogene. The CDR3 has 14 amino acids. CDR3 bases: TGTGCCAGCCGCAGAGGGACACGGGACTATGGCTACACCTTC. Translating gives CASRRGTRDYGYTF.

This sequence joins TRBV19 and TRBJ2-6, with D possibly matching TRBD2 (5 bases). Trimming shortened V by 6 bases and J by 0 bases, and 9 bases separated the two germline ends. From germline, CDR1 is LNHDA and CDR2 SQIVND (reference sequence). There are 15 residues in the CDR3. CDR3 DNA: TGTGCCAGTAGCGCGACTATCTCTGGGGCCAACGTCCTGACTTTC. It encodes CASSATISGANVLTF.

The chain employs TRBV28 and TRBJ2-4; TRBD2 is a possible D gene (6 bases). The CDR3 length is 15 residues. Germline lookup yields CDR1 MDHEN and CDR2 SYDVKM. Trimming removed 11 bases at V and 0 bases at J, with 17 bases between. CDR3 nucleotides: TGTGCCGCATCATCGGGGGAGCTAGCCAAAAACATTCAGTACTTC. It codes for CAASSGELAKNIQYF. The entire variable domain, with the rest obtained from reference TRBV28 and TRBJ2-4, is as follows: DVKVTQSSRYLVKRTGEKVFLECVQDMDHENMFWYRQDPGLGLRLIYFSYDVKMKEKGDIPEGYSVSREKKERFSLILESASTNQTSMYLCAASSGELAKNIQYFGAGTRLSVL.

The genes are TRBV6-1 and TRBJ2-2; TRBD2 matches at 7 bases. From germline, CDR1 is MNHNS and CDR2 SASEGT. The CDR3 runs 16 residues. J lost 4 bases, V lost 4 bases, and 9 bases had no gene match. Written as DNA, the CDR3 is TGTGCCAGCAGTGCCGGGGGAGGGGTCGGCACCGGGGAGCTGTTTTTT. Its protein product is CASSAGGGVGTGELFF.

This clone was seen once. The chain is built from TRBV30 and TRBJ2-3, with 10 positions matching TRBD2. This CDR3 contains 15 residues. The J segment lost 9 bases and the V segment lost 0 bases, leaving 9 bases of the junction unmatched. Germline CDR1 reads GTSNPN; CDR2 reads SVGIG (reference sequence). The CDR3: CAWSVQREGRRTQYF. The CDR3 coding sequence is TGTGCCTGGAGTGTACAGCGGGAGGGCCGGAGGACGCAGTATTTT.

The rearrangement joins TRBV6-6 to TRBJ2-5; D ambiguous. The J call is in doubt because the DNA end fits TRBJ2-7 better. This CDR3 is 11 amino acids long. Germline loops: CDR1 MNHNY, CDR2 SVGAGI (reference sequence). CDR3 DNA: TGTGCCAGCAGTACTACTGGCGAGCAGTACTTC. Its translation is CASSTTGEQYF.